This T cell receptor (beta chain) appears in the sequencing data of a study of technical replicates of blood from several donors. Only in-frame clones appear in the TCRdb table, and some are missing; sequencing was by immunoSEQ multiplex PCR. The top ten clones hold 4% to 5% of a sample with about 69,000 clones, approximately 88% of them seen once. Material: PBMCs. This sequence originates from a human donor in good health. Some clones in this sample may be carry-over from other donors' samples.

CDR3 region: CASSRRGIAGSTDTQYF. The CDR3 bases are TGTGCCAGCAGCCGACGGGGGATAGCGGGGAGCACAGATACGCAGTATTTT. The J gene is TRBJ2-3, the V gene TRBV7-9, with TRBD2 identical over 8 bases. The CDR3 loop spans 17 amino acids. V lost 5 bases, J lost 0 bases, and 10 bases stayed unmatched. Germline lookup yields CDR1 SEHNR and CDR2 FQNEAQ (reference sequence).